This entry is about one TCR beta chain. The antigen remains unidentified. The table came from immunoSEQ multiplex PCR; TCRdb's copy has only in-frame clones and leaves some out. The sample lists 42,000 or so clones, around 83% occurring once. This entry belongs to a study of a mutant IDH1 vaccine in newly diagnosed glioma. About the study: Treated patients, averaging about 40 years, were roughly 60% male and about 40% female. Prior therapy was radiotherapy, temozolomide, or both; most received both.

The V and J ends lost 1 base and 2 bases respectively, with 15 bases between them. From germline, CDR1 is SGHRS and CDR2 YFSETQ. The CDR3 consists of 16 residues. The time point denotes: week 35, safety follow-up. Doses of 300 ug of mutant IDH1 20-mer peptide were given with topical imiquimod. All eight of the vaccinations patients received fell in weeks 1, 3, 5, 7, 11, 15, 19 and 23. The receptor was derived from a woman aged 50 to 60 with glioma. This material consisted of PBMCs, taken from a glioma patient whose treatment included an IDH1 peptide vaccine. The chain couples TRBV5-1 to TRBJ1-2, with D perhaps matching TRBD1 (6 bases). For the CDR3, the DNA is TGCGCCAGCAGCTTGTTATCAGGGGTCAAGAACTATGGCTACACCTTC. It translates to CASSLLSGVKNYGYTF. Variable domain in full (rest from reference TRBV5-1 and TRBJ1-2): KAGVTQTPRYLIKTRGQQVTLSCSPISGHRSVSWYQQTPGQGLQFLFEYFSETQRNKGNFPGRFSGRQFSNSRSEMNVSTLELGDSALYLCASSLLSGVKNYGYTFGSGTRLTVV.